This TCR beta chain was recovered during a study of cytomegalovirus exposure and HLA in healthy donors. V was clipped by 5 bases and J by 4 bases; unmatched bases: 6. Germline V lookup: CDR1 SGHDN, CDR2 FVKESK. CDR3 length: 15 residues. Study observations and caveats: Later analysis identified a missense DCLRE1C variant that was linked to TCR beta V- and J-gene trimming.

In the case of this clone: Its antigen remains unknown.

PCR was performed using 60 Vbeta and 13 Jbeta primers. Sequencing was performed with immunoSEQ multiplex PCR; in TCRdb, only in-frame clones are kept and a portion is missing. The sample has approximately 120,000 clones, about four fifths seen once. The J gene is TRBJ2-1, the V gene TRBV14, with 9 bases that match TRBD1. The source material was PBMCs. This sequence was found in a man aged 35-49 years in good health and CMV-seronegative. CDR3 DNA sequence: TGTGCCAGCAGCACAAACAGGGGGCTTTACAATGAGCAGTTCTTC. Translation gives CASSTNRGLYNEQFF.